This section outlines one T cell receptor (beta chain) sequence together with its context. The assay was immunoSEQ multiplex PCR, and TCRdb's table has in-frame clones only and misses some. The sample contains some 76,000 clones, 80% to 95% of which appear only once. This specimen belongs to a study of T cell changes during pregnancy in multiple sclerosis. The CDR3 length is 14 residues. V lost 0 bases, J lost 6 bases, and 8 bases lay in between. CDR1 and CDR2 from the germline V gene are ENHRY and SYGVKD. The rearrangement joins TRBV10-3 to TRBJ1-4; no firm D call. This receptor was identified in a female donor with multiple sclerosis, enrolled in a pregnancy study. The sample consisted of CD4+ T cells from peripheral blood mononuclear cells, taken after pregnancy. The CDR3: CAISESREYEKLFF. CDR3 bases: TGTGCCATCAGTGAGTCCCGGGAATATGAAAAACTGTTTTTT.